One sample yielded the 16 T cell receptor beta chains listed below, sequenced in a study of blood T cells in healthy people across ages. PCR was performed a second time for 7 to 11 cycles using a sample-barcoded 5' primer and a J-beta primer mix. TCRdb reanalysed the 5' RACE reads using MiXCR and keeps one entry per CDR3 protein. The sample records roughly 680,000 distinct CDR3 sequences, approximately 52% being singletons. The material sequenced was blood. Receptor source: a woman over 75 in good health.

Comments on this clonotype: This may be a read error, as it is one base from a much larger clone. V is TRBV10-3 and J is TRBJ2-1; D is unclear. The CDR3 loop spans 14 amino acids. Germline V gives CDR1 ENHRY, CDR2 SYGVKD. Trimming cost V 0 bases and J 3 bases, with 6 bases left between them. The CDR3 loop reads CAISESTDYNEQFF. CDR3 sequence (DNA): TGTGCCATCAGTGAGTCTACAGACTACAATGAGCAGTTCTTC.

The rearrangement joins TRBV20-1 to TRBJ1-6; TRBD1 aligns across 8 bases. The CDR3 sequence is 19 residues long. Germline V gene data show CDR1 as DFQATT and CDR2 as SNEGSKA (reference sequence). J lost 0 bases, V lost 2 bases, and 12 bases had no gene match. The CDR3 reads CSARLRQGTRSSYNSPLHF. For the CDR3, the DNA is TGCAGTGCTAGACTGAGACAGGGGACCCGTAGCTCCTATAATTCACCCCTCCACTTT.

The rearrangement joins TRBV7-2 to TRBJ1-3; 8 nucleotides match TRBD1. The CDR3 runs 14 residues. After removal of 6 bases from V and 8 bases from J, the junction contained 9 bases not matched to a gene. The germline gives CDR1 SGHTA, CDR2 FQGNSA. The CDR3 DNA reads as TGTGCCAGCAGTATGATAGGACAGGGCTACACCATATATTTT. This sequence encodes CASSMIGQGYTIYF.

The chain employs TRBV7-9 and TRBJ2-5; no definite D call. The J call is in doubt because the DNA end fits TRBJ2-7 better. CDR3 size: 14 residues. Germline V gene sequence: CDR1 SEHNR, CDR2 FQNEAQ (reference sequence). CDR3: CASNEKAALNEQYF. The CDR3 DNA sequence: TGTGCCAGCAACGAAAAAGCAGCATTAAACGAGCAGTACTTC.

The V and J genes are TRBV7-9 and TRBJ1-2; maybe TRBD1 (6 bases). V lost 5 bases, J lost 8 bases, and 15 bases lay in between. CDR1 is SEHNR, CDR2 FQNEAQ, per germline (reference sequence). CDR3 length: 13 amino acids. CDR3 in DNA: TGTGCCAGCAGCAGGGACACCGGCGACGGCTACACCTTC. It translates to CASSRDTGDGYTF.

The chain has TRBV13 and TRBJ2-3; the match to TRBD2 covers 13 bases. The CDR3 is 18 amino acids. Trimming removed 5 bases from V and 1 base from J; junction bases left unmatched: 9. Germline lookup yields CDR1 PRHDT and CDR2 FYEKMQ (reference sequence). The CDR3 reads CASSIIGLAGDGTDTQYF. For the CDR3, the DNA is TGTGCCAGCAGCATAATAGGACTAGCGGGGGACGGCACAGATACGCAGTATTTT.

V usage is TRBV12-3 or TRBV12-4 and J usage is TRBJ2-1; no definite D call. The J call is in doubt because the DNA end fits TRBJ2-7 better. The CDR3 totals 14 residues. CDR3 amino acids: CASSVVSSYNEQYF. In nucleotides, the CDR3 is TGTGCCAGCAGTGTAGTTAGCTCCTACAATGAGCAGTACTTC.

This clonotype was seen a single time. This clone may be a read error of a much larger clone one base away. The genes are TRBV20-1 and TRBJ2-7, with unresolved D. V was trimmed by 5 bases and J by 7 bases, leaving 12 bases between them. The CDR3 covers 11 residues. CDR1 and CDR2 (germline): DFQATT, SNEGSKA (reference sequence). CDR3 DNA: TGCAGTGCTTCCAGTCAGAATGAGCAGTACTTC. It encodes CSASSQNEQYF.

This clonotype showed up just a few times. The J gene is TRBJ2-2, the V gene TRBV5-1; 8 bases line up with TRBD2. The CDR3 length is 19 residues. Germline loops: CDR1 SGHRS, CDR2 YFSETQ. Trimming removed 1 base from V and 8 bases from J; junction bases left unmatched: 19. DNA for the CDR3: TGCGCCAGCAGCTTGAATAGCGGGGCCGCCCTGGGGTTCGCTGGGGAGCTGTTTTTT. Translation gives CASSLNSGAALGFAGELFF.

The rearrangement uses TRBV28 and TRBJ2-7, with 12 bases matching TRBD1. The end of the DNA fits TRBJ2-5 better, so the J call may be wrong. This CDR3 comprises 16 residues. Germline V gene sequence: CDR1 MDHEN, CDR2 SYDVKM. This CDR3 is CASSPSGTGGEETQYF. CDR3 DNA sequence: TGTGCCAGCAGCCCCTCCGGGACAGGGGGCGAAGAGACCCAGTACTTC.

V is TRBV28 and J is TRBJ2-2; D is uncertain. The CDR3 runs to 14 residues. V was trimmed by 9 bases and J by 2 bases, leaving 13 bases between them. Looked up from germline, CDR1 is MDHEN and CDR2 is SYDVKM. CDR3 sequence reads: CASKREANTGELFF. In DNA, the CDR3 is TGTGCCAGTAAGAGAGAGGCCAACACCGGGGAGCTGTTTTTT.

This clonotype was detected once. The V and J genes are TRBV12-3 or TRBV12-4 and TRBJ2-4; TRBD1 matches at 11 bases. The DNA matches TRBJ2-7 better at its end, which makes the J call doubtful. The CDR3 spans 15 residues. CDR3 in amino acids: CASSLGGQGVDEQYF. For the CDR3, the DNA is TGTGCCAGCAGTCTAGGGGGACAGGGGGTCGACGAGCAGTACTTC.

The chain couples TRBV9 to TRBJ2-3, with D hard to call. The V end was cut by 0 bases, the J end by 4 bases, with 9 bases between. Per the germline V gene, CDR1 is SGDLS and CDR2 is YYNGEE. This CDR3 contains 14 residues. CDR3 bases: TGTGCCAGCAGCGTAGAAGTCTTCCCAGATACGCAGTATTTT. Residues: CASSVEVFPDTQYF.

This clonotype was detected many times. J is TRBJ2-1 and V is TRBV6-1; D is unresolved. Germline V gene lookup returns CDR1 MNHNS and CDR2 SASEGT. The CDR3 is 14 residues long. Trimming left V 1 base short and J 4 bases short, with 8 bases between. The CDR3 reads CASSEEGRYNEQFF. The CDR3 nucleotides read TGTGCCAGCAGTGAAGAAGGCAGATACAATGAGCAGTTCTTC.

There are many counts of this clonotype. The rearrangement joins TRBV6-1 to TRBJ2-7; D possibly corresponds to TRBD1 (5 bases). The CDR3 sequence is 16 residues long. V lost 5 bases, J lost 6 bases, and 23 bases lay in between. Germline CDR1 MNHNS, CDR2 SASEGT. This CDR3 reads CASSPPRAGKNIEQYF. In nucleotides, the CDR3 is TGTGCCAGCAGTCCCCCCAGGGCAGGGAAAAACATCGAGCAGTACTTC.

J is TRBJ1-6 and V is TRBV12-3 or TRBV12-4; no reliable D call. This CDR3 comprises 14 residues. The germline V and J ends were trimmed by 6 bases and 6 bases, with 12 bases remaining between them. The CDR3 loop reads CASSIIGFNSPLHF. For the CDR3, the DNA is TGTGCCAGCAGCATCATAGGCTTTAATTCACCCCTCCACTTT.